This T cell receptor beta chain originates from a study of blood T cells in healthy people across ages. Study-level points and caveats: It was not possible, with unsorted PBMCs, to conclusively compare naive and antigen-experienced cells.

The V segment lost 6 bases and the J segment 2 bases; nucleotides outside the gene matches: 0. Germline loops: CDR1 ENHRY, CDR2 SYGVKD. The CDR3 length is 12 residues. The study isolated at least 7 million PBMCs from each sample. This clonotype has just a few counts. Its antigen remains unknown. A second PCR, run for roughly 7 to 11 cycles, used a sample-barcoded 5' primer plus a J-beta primer mix. A tag from a template-switch adaptor with 12 random nucleotides marked each cDNA molecule. TCRdb used MiXCR to reprocess the 5' RACE reads, holding one entry per CDR3 protein. Among about 1.6 million distinct CDR3 sequences, about 35% were seen once, and the ten largest hold over 9%.

This rearrangement joins TRBV10-3 to TRBJ1-2; 7 bases agree with TRBD1. This clonotype was obtained from a woman aged 25 to 39 in good health. The specimen was blood. CDR3 protein: CAIRGQNYGYTF. CDR3 in DNA: TGTGCCATCAGGGGACAGAACTATGGCTACACCTTC.